This T cell receptor (beta chain) was retrieved from a study of cytomegalovirus exposure and HLA in healthy donors. Germline lookup yields CDR1 SGHDT and CDR2 YYEEEE. The germline V and J ends were trimmed by 0 bases and 1 base, with 4 bases remaining between them. The CDR3 has 13 residues. Researchers ran the PCR with 60 Vbeta and 13 Jbeta primers. Using immunoSEQ multiplex PCR, the repertoire was profiled, and TCRdb retains in-frame clones only, with some absent. The sample includes around 160,000 clones. The clonotype originates from a woman between 45 and 65 years old in good health and CMV-seronegative. The sequencing sample was made of PBMCs. The rearrangement uses TRBV5-6 and TRBJ2-5, with no clear D. CDR3: CASSLVSQETQYF. The CDR3 region has the DNA TGTGCCAGCAGCTTGGTCAGCCAAGAGACCCAGTACTTC.